This T cell receptor beta chain was captured in a study of CD4 T cells in relation to SARS-CoV-2 and coronaviruses. Study in general: The negative reference was HIV-1 Nef peptide pool or peptide-free culture.

Repertoires were generated with immunoSEQ multiplex PCR, while TCRdb's copy carries only in-frame clones and drops some. The data hold approximately 25,000 clones, with 76% observed a single time. CD4+ T cells from unexposed donors were obtained before the COVID-19 pandemic (2011-2018). Isolation of CD4+ T cells took place after around eleven days in culture. Cells permitting, SARS-CoV-2 S/N and four cold-coronavirus spikes were tested on unexposed-donor CD4+ T cells. Trimming pared 9 bases from V and 8 bases from J, leaving 24 bases between. CDR1 is MNHNY and CDR2 is SVGAGI in the germline V gene (reference sequence). The CDR3 sequence is 15 residues long. To note about this clone: The antigen is not known.

Sequencing was performed on CD4+ T cells from PBMCs, cultured in vitro. This sequence was found in a human donor in good health. V gene TRBV6-6 combines with J gene TRBJ2-3; TRBD2 is a possible D gene (5 bases). CDR3 amino acids: CASRRGVDISGTQYF. The CDR3 nucleotides read TGTGCCAGTCGACGGGGTGTTGACATTTCCGGTACGCAGTATTTT.